A single sample is the source of the 5 T cell receptor beta chains below, sequenced in a study of shared clonotypes between healthy human individuals. Here immunoSEQ multiplex PCR was the method, and the copy in TCRdb shows in-frame clones only, minus some. The table has some 2,400,000 clones, nearly 97% seen once. The sample was naive CD4+ T cells sorted from blood. The subset is: CD45RA+ positively selected. These receptors were obtained from a man aged 18 to 29 in good health.

The chain uses TRBV10-1 and TRBJ1-5; TRBD1 matches at 10 bases. The length of the CDR3 is 17 residues. With V trimmed by 4 bases and J by 4 bases, 10 bases remained unmatched. Germline loops: CDR1 WNHNN, CDR2 SYGVQD (reference sequence). The CDR3 DNA sequence: TGCGCCAGCAGTGGGCCGGGACAGGGGACGCATAATCAGCCCCAGCATTTT. Protein: CASSGPGQGTHNQPQHF.

This clone showed up just once. The chain links TRBV25-1 to TRBJ2-3, with D possibly matching TRBD2 (5 bases). The CDR3 sequence is 17 residues long. Trimming left V 4 bases short and J 4 bases short, with 21 bases between. The germline V gene has CDR1 MGHDK and CDR2 SYGVNS. CDR3 region: CASSVSLGLRGADTQYF. CDR3 DNA sequence: TGTGCCAGCAGTGTTTCTTTAGGACTCCGAGGCGCAGATACGCAGTATTTT.

This clone occurred once. V gene TRBV2 combines with J gene TRBJ1-1; D might be TRBD1 (6 bases). The germline V and J ends were trimmed by 4 bases and 4 bases, with 10 bases remaining between them. In germline, CDR1 is SNHLY, CDR2 FYNNEI. This CDR3 is 13 amino acids long. The CDR3 loop reads CASSVAGATEAFF. The CDR3, as DNA: TGTGCCAGCAGTGTGGCAGGGGCCACTGAAGCTTTCTTT.

The V and J genes are TRBV5-5 and TRBJ1-1; 9 nucleotides agree with TRBD1. This CDR3 region has 11 residues. Germline CDR1 reads SGHKS; CDR2 reads YYEKEE (reference sequence). Trimming removed 4 bases from V and 10 bases from J; junction bases left unmatched: 2. The chain's CDR3 is CASSQDRGAFF. CDR3 sequence (DNA): TGTGCCAGCAGCCAGGACAGGGGAGCTTTCTTT.

V and J are TRBV6-6 and TRBJ2-3; TRBD2 matches 10 bases. Germline CDR1 reads MNHNY; CDR2 reads SVGAGI (reference sequence). CDR3 size: 14 residues. J gave up 4 bases and V 7 bases, and 5 bases lay outside the gene matches. In nucleotides, the CDR3 is TGTGCCAGCACCCGAGCGGGGGGGGCAGATACGCAGTATTTT. Protein: CASTRAGGADTQYF.